This is a list of T cell receptor beta chains from one sample in a study of T cell repertoires in cytomegalovirus infection. Via MiXCR, TCRdb re-called the reads, giving one row per CDR3 protein. The repertoire holds some 110,000 distinct CDR3 sequences, around 10% seen once, with 31% in the top ten. Which antigens these TCRs recognize remains unknown. The sequencing sample was made of PBMCs, sequenced either directly or after in vitro stimulation (not recorded which). These receptors all come from a human donor in good health (CMV status not recorded). Some clones in this sample may be carry-over from other donors' samples. Both conserved end residues are part of each CDR3. A D gene is named only where the DNA matches it firmly. Clone sizes are given selectively: once, few, many, or a class where the clone is expanded.

J gene: TRBJ2-2
V gene: TRBV5-1
clone size: few
D gene: .
CDR3 protein: CASSPGTESPNTGELFF
CDR3 DNA: TGCGCCAGCAGCCCCGGGACGGAGAGTCCGAACACCGGGGAGCTGTTTTTT

J gene: TRBJ2-5
V gene: TRBV6-5
clone size: .
D gene: .
CDR3 protein: CASSYSASGRFVTQYF
CDR3 DNA: TGTGCCAGCAGTTACTCGGCTAGTGGCCGTTTTGTGACCCAGTACTTC

J gene: TRBJ1-1
V gene: TRBV2
clone size: many
D gene: .
CDR3 protein: CANTRPMEGYTEAFF
CDR3 DNA: TGTGCCAACACCCGTCCCATGGAGGGGTACACTGAAGCTTTCTTT

J gene: TRBJ2-5
V gene: TRBV27
clone size: many
D gene: .
CDR3 protein: CASSSGIQETQYF
CDR3 DNA: TGTGCCAGCAGTTCAGGGATCCAAGAGACCCAGTACTTC

J gene: TRBJ2-7
V gene: TRBV7-9
clone size: many
D gene: .
CDR3 protein: CASRPQGGEQYF
CDR3 DNA: TGTGCCAGCAGACCCCAGGGGGGCGAGCAGTACTTC

J gene: TRBJ2-5
V gene: TRBV20-1
clone size: .
D gene: TRBD2
CDR3 protein: CSLSGDQETQYF
CDR3 DNA: TGCAGTCTTAGCGGGGACCAAGAGACCCAGTACTTC

J gene: TRBJ2-5
V gene: TRBV4-1
clone size: many
D gene: .
CDR3 protein: CASSQDVETETQYF
CDR3 DNA: TGCGCCAGCAGCCAAGATGTCGAGACAGAGACCCAGTACTTC

J gene: TRBJ2-3
V gene: TRBV5-1
clone size: many
D gene: .
CDR3 protein: CASSTPDLGAVDTQYF
CDR3 DNA: TGCGCCAGCAGCACACCCGACCTAGGGGCAGTAGATACGCAGTATTTT

J gene: TRBJ2-5
V gene: TRBV7-2
clone size: many
D gene: TRBD2
CDR3 protein: CASSLLLAAQETQYF
CDR3 DNA: TGTGCCAGCAGCTTATTGCTAGCGGCCCAAGAGACCCAGTACTTC

J gene: TRBJ2-2
V gene: TRBV29-1
clone size: .
D gene: .
CDR3 protein: CSVSQGPGELFF
CDR3 DNA: TGCAGCGTTTCACAGGGCCCCGGGGAGCTGTTTTTT

J gene: TRBJ1-3
V gene: TRBV6-6
clone size: many
D gene: .
CDR3 protein: CASSVMGAGEDTIYF
CDR3 DNA: TGTGCCAGCAGTGTAATGGGGGCAGGGGAAGACACCATATATTTT

J gene: TRBJ2-7
V gene: TRBV7-2
clone size: many
D gene: TRBD2
CDR3 protein: CASSLDGGGEQYF
CDR3 DNA: TGTGCCAGCAGCTTAGATGGCGGGGGCGAGCAGTACTTC

J gene: TRBJ2-6
V gene: TRBV24-1
clone size: .
D gene: .
CDR3 protein: CATSDPRSPSSGANVLTF
CDR3 DNA: TGTGCCACCAGTGACCCGCGCAGTCCGAGCTCTGGGGCCAACGTCCTGACTTTC

J gene: TRBJ2-3
V gene: TRBV19
clone size: few
D gene: TRBD2
CDR3 protein: CASSIPPIAGGTDTQYF
CDR3 DNA: TGTGCCAGTAGTATACCGCCGATAGCGGGAGGCACAGATACGCAGTATTTT

J gene: TRBJ2-3
V gene: TRBV7-3
clone size: .
D gene: .
CDR3 protein: CASSLHGTPTDTQYF
CDR3 DNA: TGTGCCAGCAGCTTGCACGGGACTCCAACAGATACGCAGTATTTT

J gene: TRBJ2-1
V gene: TRBV7-9
clone size: few
D gene: .
CDR3 protein: CASSLVRGLGEQFF
CDR3 DNA: TGTGCCAGCAGCTTAGTCCGGGGGCTCGGTGAGCAGTTCTTC

J gene: TRBJ2-1
V gene: TRBV19
clone size: few
D gene: TRBD1
CDR3 protein: CASSIGTGADEQFF
CDR3 DNA: TGTGCCAGTAGTATAGGGACAGGGGCGGATGAGCAGTTCTTC

J gene: TRBJ2-5
V gene: TRBV7-2
clone size: many
D gene: .
CDR3 protein: CASSSLPQETQYF
CDR3 DNA: TGTGCCAGCAGCTCTTTGCCACAAGAGACCCAGTACTTC

J gene: TRBJ2-1
V gene: TRBV11-2
clone size: .
D gene: .
CDR3 protein: CASSAQAGVVEQFF
CDR3 DNA: TGTGCCAGCAGCGCGCAAGCAGGGGTTGTTGAGCAGTTCTTC

J gene: TRBJ2-3
V gene: TRBV28
clone size: .
D gene: .
CDR3 protein: CASSPPLRTDTQYF
CDR3 DNA: TGTGCCAGCAGTCCCCCCCTGCGTACAGATACGCAGTATTTT

J gene: TRBJ1-1
V gene: TRBV6-5
clone size: many
D gene: TRBD1
CDR3 protein: CASSHRGMNTEAFF
CDR3 DNA: TGTGCCAGCAGCCACAGGGGCATGAACACTGAAGCTTTCTTT

J gene: TRBJ2-3
V gene: TRBV6-1
clone size: .
D gene: TRBD2
CDR3 protein: CASSGLGTSRRTDTQYF
CDR3 DNA: TGTGCCAGCAGTGGCCTCGGGACTAGCAGACGCACAGATACGCAGTATTTT

J gene: TRBJ2-3
V gene: TRBV20-1
clone size: few
D gene: .
CDR3 protein: CSARDLGGADTQYF
CDR3 DNA: TGCAGTGCTAGAGATCTGGGGGGGGCCGATACGCAGTATTTT

J gene: TRBJ2-5
V gene: TRBV7-2
clone size: many
D gene: .
CDR3 protein: CASSLNGFQETQYF
CDR3 DNA: TGTGCCAGCAGCTTAAATGGTTTTCAGGAGACCCAGTACTTC

J gene: TRBJ2-1
V gene: TRBV7-2
clone size: many
D gene: TRBD2
CDR3 protein: CASSLTGGSYNEQFF
CDR3 DNA: TGTGCCAGCAGCTTAACGGGAGGTTCCTACAATGAGCAGTTCTTC

J gene: TRBJ2-1
V gene: TRBV7-2
clone size: many
D gene: .
CDR3 protein: CASSFGAGAGNEQFF
CDR3 DNA: TGTGCCAGCAGCTTCGGGGCAGGGGCCGGCAATGAGCAGTTCTTC

J gene: TRBJ2-4
V gene: TRBV5-6
clone size: .
D gene: .
CDR3 protein: CASSHPVGQGGKNIQYF
CDR3 DNA: TGTGCCAGCAGCCATCCCGTGGGGCAGGGCGGCAAAAACATTCAGTACTTC

J gene: TRBJ2-1
V gene: TRBV19
clone size: .
D gene: .
CDR3 protein: CASSPRAAIEQFF
CDR3 DNA: TGTGCCAGTAGTCCACGTGCGGCAATCGAGCAGTTCTTC

J gene: TRBJ2-7
V gene: TRBV6-6
clone size: .
D gene: TRBD1
CDR3 protein: CASSYSTGAYEQYF
CDR3 DNA: TGTGCCAGCAGTTACTCGACAGGGGCTTACGAGCAGTACTTC

J gene: TRBJ2-1
V gene: TRBV14
clone size: many
D gene: .
CDR3 protein: CASSQVSGRLSTYNEQFF
CDR3 DNA: TGTGCCAGCAGCCAAGTATCCGGGCGGCTATCCACCTACAATGAGCAGTTCTTC

J gene: TRBJ2-1
V gene: TRBV28
clone size: few
D gene: .
CDR3 protein: CASTPQGGRGDEQFF
CDR3 DNA: TGTGCCAGCACCCCGCAAGGGGGGCGTGGGGATGAGCAGTTCTTC

J gene: TRBJ2-7
V gene: TRBV19
clone size: many
D gene: TRBD2
CDR3 protein: CASSIEAGVGYEQYF
CDR3 DNA: TGTGCCAGTAGTATAGAAGCGGGAGTGGGCTACGAGCAGTACTTC

J gene: TRBJ2-2
V gene: TRBV4-3
clone size: many
D gene: TRBD2
CDR3 protein: CASSQEVGGRGTSGTGELFF
CDR3 DNA: TGCGCCAGCAGCCAAGAAGTAGGGGGTAGGGGGACTAGTGGAACCGGGGAGCTGTTTTTT

J gene: TRBJ1-2
V gene: TRBV6-5
clone size: .
D gene: .
CDR3 protein: CASSDGANYGYTF
CDR3 DNA: TGTGCCAGCAGCGACGGGGCTAACTATGGCTACACCTTC

J gene: TRBJ2-5
V gene: TRBV19
clone size: .
D gene: .
CDR3 protein: CASSIVLQETQYF
CDR3 DNA: TGTGCCAGTAGTATAGTCTTACAAGAGACCCAGTACTTC

J gene: TRBJ1-6
V gene: TRBV12-3/TRBV12-4
clone size: many
D gene: TRBD1
CDR3 protein: CASSLAGTGAYNSPLHF
CDR3 DNA: TGTGCCAGCAGTTTAGCAGGGACAGGGGCGTATAATTCACCCCTCCACTTT

J gene: TRBJ1-4
V gene: TRBV28
clone size: many
D gene: .
CDR3 protein: CASSSRRGELEKLFF
CDR3 DNA: TGTGCCAGCAGTTCCCGACGGGGGGAGTTGGAAAAACTGTTTTTT

J gene: TRBJ2-2
V gene: TRBV5-6
clone size: many
D gene: TRBD2
CDR3 protein: CASSFGLAQNTGELFF
CDR3 DNA: TGTGCCAGCAGCTTCGGACTAGCGCAGAACACCGGGGAGCTGTTTTTT

J gene: TRBJ2-3
V gene: TRBV6-5
clone size: many
D gene: .
CDR3 protein: CASSYSFSRTDTQYF
CDR3 DNA: TGTGCCAGCAGTTACTCGTTTAGCCGCACAGATACGCAGTATTTT